Listed below are T cell receptor beta chains from one sample, sequenced in a study of blood T cell repertoires in COVID-19. Clones were sequenced by immunoSEQ multiplex PCR, and TCRdb holds only the in-frame ones, with some missing. The sample records about 270,000 clones, 86% being singletons. The sample was peripheral blood. All receptors derive from a man aged 40-49 years with active or convalescent COVID-19. CDR3s leave out the opening cysteine and the closing phenylalanine or tryptophan. A D gene is named only where the DNA matches it firmly.

V gene: TRBV11-2; D gene: NA; CDR3 protein: ASSLGPAYQETQY
V gene: TRBV5-5; D gene: TRBD2; CDR3 protein: ASSLVLAGYSNTGELF
V gene: TRBV9; D gene: TRBD2; CDR3 protein: ASSVGHSGRDNEQF
V gene: TRBV7-8; D gene: NA; CDR3 protein: ASSPHGSVDYGYT
V gene: TRBV12-3/TRBV12-4; D gene: NA; CDR3 protein: ASSLLGDTEAF
V gene: TRBV18; D gene: TRBD1; CDR3 protein: ASSPAAGGGGPNTQY
V gene: TRBV4-1; D gene: NA; CDR3 protein: ASSQDYSNNEQF
V gene: TRBV30; D gene: TRBD1; CDR3 protein: ACHPETGIYEQY
V gene: TRBV11-3; D gene: TRBD2; CDR3 protein: ASSLGRTSPSYNEQF
V gene: TRBV9; D gene: TRBD2; CDR3 protein: ASSGTGGPDTQY
V gene: TRBV14; D gene: TRBD1; CDR3 protein: ASSQKGQGDVYEQY